A single sample gave rise to the 23 T cell receptor beta chains below, sequenced in a study of blood T cell repertoires in COVID-19. Profiled with immunoSEQ multiplex PCR; TCRdb holds only in-frame clones, not every one. The sample lists under 200,000 clones; approximately 87% were seen once. Sequences were obtained from peripheral blood. These receptors were obtained from a woman between 65 and 79 years old with COVID-19, enrolled during active disease.

The chain carries TRBV19 and TRBJ1-1; no clear D gene. The CDR3 loop spans 13 amino acids. Trimming shortened V by 8 bases and J by 1 base, and 11 bases separated the two germline ends. The germline CDR1 and CDR2 sequences are LNHDA and SQIVND (reference sequence). CDR3 loop: CASSSRPNTEAFF. The CDR3 coding sequence is TGTGCCAGTTCTTCCAGGCCGAACACTGAAGCTTTCTTT.

The chain links TRBV11-3 to TRBJ2-1; D gene uncertain. The CDR3 has 13 amino acids. Germline V lookup: CDR1 SGHNT, CDR2 YENEEA. V was trimmed by 5 bases and J by 5 bases, leaving 10 bases between them. CDR3 in amino acids: CASSKTGDNEQFF. CDR3 DNA sequence: TGTGCCAGCAGCAAAACTGGTGACAATGAGCAGTTCTTC.

V gene TRBV6-2 or TRBV6-3 combines with J gene TRBJ2-7; unclear D gene. Germline V lookup: CDR1 MNHEY, CDR2 SVGEGT. The CDR3 is made up of 15 amino acids. V was trimmed by 0 bases and J by 4 bases, leaving 13 bases between them. CDR3 loop: CASSYSPSNFYEQYF. The CDR3 region has the DNA TGTGCCAGCAGTTACTCCCCATCTAATTTTTACGAGCAGTACTTC.

The chain uses TRBV28 and TRBJ2-3; 11 nucleotides agree with TRBD2. The germline V gene has CDR1 MDHEN and CDR2 SYDVKM. The CDR3 runs to 14 residues. Trimming took 6 bases from V and 14 from J; bases not matched to a gene: 13. CDR3: CASSQIAGGRRVYF. The DNA of the CDR3 is TGTGCCAGCAGCCAAATAGCGGGGGGGCGACGAGTGTATTTT. Filled out from reference TRBV28 and TRBJ2-3, the complete variable domain reads DVKVTQSSRYLVKRTGEKVFLECVQDMDHENMFWYRQDPGLGLRLIYFSYDVKMKEKGDIPEGYSVSREKKERFSLILESASTNQTSMYLCASSQIAGGRRVYFGPGTRLTVL.

This clone was observed a single time. The chain couples TRBV5-1 to TRBJ2-1; the D gene is possibly TRBD2 (6 bases). Germline-derived CDR1 and CDR2 are SGHRS and YFSETQ. Trimming pared 4 bases from V and 7 bases from J, leaving 15 bases between. CDR3 length equals 14 residues. The CDR3, as DNA: TGCGCCAGCAGCCCGGGGGACGTTTTAAATGAGCAGTTCTTC. Its protein is CASSPGDVLNEQFF. Combining the CDR3 with reference TRBV5-1 and TRBJ2-1 gives the whole variable domain KAGVTQTPRYLIKTRGQQVTLSCSPISGHRSVSWYQQTPGQGLQFLFEYFSETQRNKGNFPGRFSGRQFSNSRSEMNVSTLELGDSALYLCASSPGDVLNEQFFGPGTRLTVL.

V gene TRBV5-6 combines with J gene TRBJ1-6, with D possibly matching TRBD1 (5 bases). Germline V CDR1 and CDR2: SGHDT, YYEEEE. The CDR3 is made up of 13 amino acids. The V end lost 7 bases, the J end lost 4 bases, and 9 bases lay between the germline ends. The CDR3 sequence: CASGRAYNSPLHF. For the CDR3, the DNA is TGTGCCAGCGGCAGGGCGTATAATTCACCCCTCCACTTT.

V is TRBV2 and J is TRBJ2-7; 7 positions agree with TRBD1. The CDR3 consists of 13 residues. Germline V CDR1 and CDR2: SNHLY, FYNNEI. V was pared by 6 bases and J by 5 bases, with 7 bases of the junction left unmatched. CDR3 in amino acids: CASREQGKNEQYF. CDR3 nucleotide sequence: TGTGCCAGCAGAGAACAGGGGAAAAACGAGCAGTACTTC.

The J gene is TRBJ1-2, the V gene TRBV30, with 7 bases fitting TRBD1. The J segment lost 6 bases and the V segment lost 2 bases, leaving 6 bases of the junction unmatched. The CDR3 loop spans 13 amino acids. Germline assignment: CDR1 GTSNPN and CDR2 SVGIG (reference sequence). CDR3 coding DNA: TGTGCCTGGAGTCTAGACAGGGTACATGGCTACACCTTC. It translates to CAWSLDRVHGYTF.

The CDR3 sequence is CASSVQGYSNQPQHF. CDR3 sequence (DNA): TGTGCCAGCAGTGTACAGGGATATAGCAATCAGCCCCAGCATTTT. The chain employs TRBV2 and TRBJ1-5, with D possibly TRBD1 on 6 matching bases. The CDR3 sequence is 15 residues long. V gave up 4 bases and J gave up 0 bases, with 10 bases separating them. CDR1 and CDR2 (germline): SNHLY, FYNNEI.

The chain joins TRBV7-9 to TRBJ1-4, with 10 positions matching TRBD1. The germline V gene has CDR1 SEHNR and CDR2 FQNEAQ (reference sequence). The V and J ends lost 3 bases and 5 bases, in that order; junction bases with no gene match: 6. This CDR3 has 16 amino acids. The CDR3 DNA reads as TGTGCCAGCAGCTTCGTTGACAGGGGGCGGAATGAAAAACTGTTTTTT. Translating gives CASSFVDRGRNEKLFF.

This rearrangement joins TRBV30 to TRBJ1-1; maybe TRBD1 (6 bases). The V gene's germline CDR1 is GTSNPN and CDR2 SVGIG (reference sequence). V was trimmed by 0 bases and J by 4 bases, leaving 6 bases between them. The CDR3 length is 12 residues. The CDR3 sequence is CAWSVQGTEAFF. CDR3 in DNA: TGTGCCTGGAGTGTACAGGGCACTGAAGCTTTCTTT.

This chain uses TRBV6-1 with TRBJ1-6; D call uncertain. V lost 4 bases and J 7 bases, leaving 17 bases between the germline ends. CDR1 is MNHNS and CDR2 is SASEGT in the germline V gene. This CDR3 has 16 amino acids. The CDR3 DNA reads TGTGCCAGCAGTGGGTGGGCAAGCCAAAACAATTCACCCCTCCACTTT. It translates to CASSGWASQNNSPLHF.

This chain joins TRBV6-6 and TRBJ2-3; TRBD1 matches 8 bases. Losses at the gene ends were 6 bases for V and 4 bases for J; bases not matched to a gene: 6. CDR1 and CDR2 from the germline V gene are MNHNY and SVGAGI (reference sequence). The CDR3 runs to 14 residues. CDR3: CASRKQGGADTQYF. The CDR3 coding sequence is TGTGCCAGCAGAAAACAGGGGGGCGCAGATACGCAGTATTTT.

The genes are TRBV6-5 and TRBJ2-7; 9 bases map to TRBD1. The V gene's germline CDR1 is MNHEY and CDR2 SVGAGI. The CDR3 consists of 15 residues. J lost 1 base, V lost 6 bases, and 7 bases had no gene match. The CDR3 spells CASRRGQGDSYEQYF. The CDR3 DNA sequence: TGTGCCAGCAGGCGGGGACAGGGAGATTCCTACGAGCAGTACTTC.

This clone was observed once. V usage is TRBV28 and J usage is TRBJ1-2; D not resolved. Germline-derived CDR1 and CDR2 are MDHEN and SYDVKM. The ends were cut back, 5 bases at V and 4 bases at J, with 17 bases in the middle. The CDR3 sequence is 15 residues long. The CDR3 sequence: CASSEPGKPPYGYTF. The CDR3 DNA follows: TGTGCCAGCAGTGAACCCGGGAAACCTCCCTATGGCTACACCTTC.

This clone was detected once. The V gene is TRBV16, the J gene TRBJ1-3; D might be TRBD1 (5 bases). Germline assignment: CDR1 KGHSY and CDR2 FQNENV. Trimming removed 4 bases at V and 4 bases at J, with 20 bases between. The CDR3 has 17 amino acids. The CDR3 DNA reads TGTGCCAGCAGCCCTATATTGCCGCCCGGGGGAGGAAACACCATATATTTT. Protein sequence: CASSPILPPGGGNTIYF.

This chain links TRBV9 with TRBJ1-6; 7 bases fit TRBD1. V lost 3 bases and J lost 7; bases outside the gene matches: 4. CDR3 length equals 14 residues. Germline V gene lookup returns CDR1 SGDLS and CDR2 YYNGEE. DNA for the CDR3: TGTGCCAGCAGCGCGGGACAGCCGAATTCACCCCTCCACTTT. This translates into CASSAGQPNSPLHF.

This sequence joins TRBV6-6 and TRBJ2-7; the D gene is possibly TRBD1 (6 bases). The CDR3 contains 14 residues. The germline V gene has CDR1 MNHNY and CDR2 SVGAGI (reference sequence). Between the trimmed V and J ends, which lost 7 bases and 2 bases, there was a span of 15 bases. CDR3 in amino acids: CASIPGQRTYEQYF. The CDR3 nucleotides are TGTGCCAGCATTCCCGGACAGAGAACCTACGAGCAGTACTTC.

The table lists this clone with a count of one. The chain combines TRBV18 with TRBJ2-7; weak D call: TRBD2 (6 bases). There are 14 residues in the CDR3. V was pared by 6 bases and J by 5 bases, with 17 bases between. Per germline, CDR1 KGHSH and CDR2 LQKENI. The CDR3 DNA is TGTGCCAGCTCCCAGGTGGGTCGCGGGAACGAGCAGTACTTC. Translation gives CASSQVGRGNEQYF.

The chain links TRBV2 to TRBJ2-2; TRBD1 matches 8 bases. The germline V gene has CDR1 SNHLY and CDR2 FYNNEI. The CDR3 has 17 amino acids. The J segment lost 0 bases and the V segment lost 7 bases, leaving 10 bases of the junction unmatched. The CDR3 protein is CASNGGVTGANTGELFF. DNA of the CDR3: TGTGCCAGCAATGGAGGGGTGACAGGGGCGAACACCGGGGAGCTGTTTTTT.

J is TRBJ1-1 and V is TRBV7-8; no firm D call. V dropped 6 bases and J dropped 3 bases, with 14 bases sitting between them. The CDR3 is 14 amino acids. The V gene's germline CDR1 is SGHVS and CDR2 FQNEAQ. CDR3 amino acids: CASRPDMSHTEAFF. CDR3 bases: TGTGCCAGCAGACCCGACATGTCCCACACTGAAGCTTTCTTT.

The chain employs TRBV2 and TRBJ1-2; unclear D gene. This CDR3 has 12 residues. The V end was cut by 11 bases, the J end by 4 bases, with 14 bases between. Germline V lookup: CDR1 SNHLY, CDR2 FYNNEI. The chain's CDR3 is CASSAGIYGYTF. The CDR3 region has the DNA TGTGCCTCTTCGGCGGGGATCTATGGCTACACCTTC.

This rearrangement joins TRBV30 to TRBJ2-7, with D tentatively TRBD1 (6 bases). With 4 bases removed from V and 5 bases from J, the gap between germline ends came to 12 bases. Germline CDR1 GTSNPN, CDR2 SVGIG (reference sequence). The CDR3 is 12 amino acids. The CDR3 DNA reads as TGTGCCTGGACCAGGGGTGCCCACGAGCAGTACTTC. Translated: CAWTRGAHEQYF. The complete variable domain, with remaining parts taken from reference TRBV30 and TRBJ2-7, reads SQTIHQWPATLVQPVGSPLSLECTVEGTSNPNLYWYRQAAGRGLQLLFYSVGIGQISSEVPQNLSASRPQDRQFILSSKKLLLSDSGFYLCAWTRGAHEQYFGPGTRLTVT.